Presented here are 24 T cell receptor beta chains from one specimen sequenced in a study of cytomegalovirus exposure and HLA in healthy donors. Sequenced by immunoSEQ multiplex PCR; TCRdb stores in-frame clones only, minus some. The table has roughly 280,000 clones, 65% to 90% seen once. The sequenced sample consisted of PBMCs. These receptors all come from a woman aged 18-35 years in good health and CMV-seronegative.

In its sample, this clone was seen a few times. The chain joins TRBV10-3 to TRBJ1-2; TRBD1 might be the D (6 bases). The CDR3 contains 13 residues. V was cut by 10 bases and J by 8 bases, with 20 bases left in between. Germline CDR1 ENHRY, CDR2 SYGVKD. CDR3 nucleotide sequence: TGTGCCACGATACGCTACAGGGCGTTGGGCTACACCTTC. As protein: CATIRYRALGYTF.

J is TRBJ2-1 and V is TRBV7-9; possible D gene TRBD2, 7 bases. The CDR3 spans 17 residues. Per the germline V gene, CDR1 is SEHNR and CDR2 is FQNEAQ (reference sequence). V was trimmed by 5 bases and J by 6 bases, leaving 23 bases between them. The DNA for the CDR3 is TGTGCCAGCAGCGGACTCGCACTAGGGGGGGCGGGCAATGAGCAGTTCTTC. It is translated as CASSGLALGGAGNEQFF.

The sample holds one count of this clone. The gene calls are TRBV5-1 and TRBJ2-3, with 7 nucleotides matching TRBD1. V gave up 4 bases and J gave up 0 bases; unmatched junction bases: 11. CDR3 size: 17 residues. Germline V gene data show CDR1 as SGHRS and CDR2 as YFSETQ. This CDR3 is CASSPILRDSSTDTQYF. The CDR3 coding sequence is TGCGCCAGCAGCCCCATCCTTCGGGACAGTAGCACAGATACGCAGTATTTT.

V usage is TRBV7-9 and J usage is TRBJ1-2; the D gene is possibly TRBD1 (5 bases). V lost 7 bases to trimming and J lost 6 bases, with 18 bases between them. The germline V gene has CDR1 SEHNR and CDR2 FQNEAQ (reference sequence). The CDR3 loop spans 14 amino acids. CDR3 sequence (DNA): TGTGCCAGCACCTGGGGCGACGGTACGCATGGCTACACCTTC. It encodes CASTWGDGTHGYTF.

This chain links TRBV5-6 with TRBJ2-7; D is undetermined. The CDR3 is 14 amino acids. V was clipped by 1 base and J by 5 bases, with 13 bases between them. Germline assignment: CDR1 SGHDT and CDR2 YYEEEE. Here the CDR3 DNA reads TGTGCCAGCAGCTTGACCACTACGGTCCACGAGCAGTACTTC. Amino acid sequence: CASSLTTTVHEQYF.

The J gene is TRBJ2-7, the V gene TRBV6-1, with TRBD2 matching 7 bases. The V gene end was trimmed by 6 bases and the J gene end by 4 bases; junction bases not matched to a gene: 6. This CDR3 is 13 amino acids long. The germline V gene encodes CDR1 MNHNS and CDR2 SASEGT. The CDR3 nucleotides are TGTGCCAGCAGGGGGGACTATTCATACGAGCAGTACTTC. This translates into CASRGDYSYEQYF.

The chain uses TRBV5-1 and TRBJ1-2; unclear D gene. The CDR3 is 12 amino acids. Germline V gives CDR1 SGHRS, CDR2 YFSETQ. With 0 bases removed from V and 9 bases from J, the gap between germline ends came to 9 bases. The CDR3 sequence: CASSLGTGSYTF. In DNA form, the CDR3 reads TGCGCCAGCAGCTTGGGCACGGGAAGCTACACCTTC.

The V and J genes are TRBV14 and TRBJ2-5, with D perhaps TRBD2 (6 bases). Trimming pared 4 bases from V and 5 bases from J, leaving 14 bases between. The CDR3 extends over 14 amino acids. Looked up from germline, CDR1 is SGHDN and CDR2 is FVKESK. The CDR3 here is CASSLAEGWETQYF. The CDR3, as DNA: TGTGCCAGCAGCCTAGCGGAAGGATGGGAGACCCAGTACTTC.

The CDR3: CASHRTGLKNIQYF. The CDR3 nucleotides are TGTGCCAGCCACCGGACAGGGCTGAAAAACATTCAGTACTTC. This chain links TRBV2 with TRBJ2-4; 8 bases map to TRBD1. The CDR3 has 14 residues. V gave up 8 bases and J gave up 4 bases; unmatched junction bases: 7. Per germline, CDR1 SNHLY and CDR2 FYNNEI.

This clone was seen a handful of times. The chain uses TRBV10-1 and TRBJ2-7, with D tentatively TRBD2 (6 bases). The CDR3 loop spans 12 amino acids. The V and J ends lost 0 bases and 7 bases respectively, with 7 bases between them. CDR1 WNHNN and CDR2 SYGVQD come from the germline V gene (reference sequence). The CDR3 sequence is CASSESGREQYF. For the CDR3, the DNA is TGCGCCAGCAGTGAGTCAGGGAGGGAGCAGTACTTC.

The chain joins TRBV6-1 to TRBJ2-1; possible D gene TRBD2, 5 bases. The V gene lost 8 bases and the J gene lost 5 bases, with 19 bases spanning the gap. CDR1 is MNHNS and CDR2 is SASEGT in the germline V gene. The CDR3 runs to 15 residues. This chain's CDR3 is CASGRGGYPNNEQFF. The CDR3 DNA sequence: TGTGCCAGCGGACGAGGAGGATACCCGAACAATGAGCAGTTCTTC.

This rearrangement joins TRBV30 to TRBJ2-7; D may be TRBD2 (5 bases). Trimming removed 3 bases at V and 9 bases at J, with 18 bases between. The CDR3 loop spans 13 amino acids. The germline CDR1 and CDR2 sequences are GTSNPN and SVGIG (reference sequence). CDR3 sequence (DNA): TGTGCCTGGAGCCTAAAGACGGGATCGGGGCAGTACTTC. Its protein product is CAWSLKTGSGQYF. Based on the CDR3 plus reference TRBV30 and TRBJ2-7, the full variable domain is SQTIHQWPATLVQPVGSPLSLECTVEGTSNPNLYWYRQAAGRGLQLLFYSVGIGQISSEVPQNLSASRPQDRQFILSSKKLLLSDSGFYLCAWSLKTGSGQYFGPGTRLTVT.

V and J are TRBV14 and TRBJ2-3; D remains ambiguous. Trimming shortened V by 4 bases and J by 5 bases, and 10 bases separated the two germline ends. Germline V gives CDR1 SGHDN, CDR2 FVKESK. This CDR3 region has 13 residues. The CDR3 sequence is CASSPRIGDTQYF. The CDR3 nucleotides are TGTGCCAGCAGCCCCAGGATAGGAGATACGCAGTATTTT. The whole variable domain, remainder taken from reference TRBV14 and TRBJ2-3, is EAGVTQFPSHSVIEKGQTVTLRCDPISGHDNLYWYRRVMGKEIKFLLHFVKESKQDESGMPNNRFLAERTGGTYSTLKVQPAELEDSGVYFCASSPRIGDTQYFGPGTRLTVL.

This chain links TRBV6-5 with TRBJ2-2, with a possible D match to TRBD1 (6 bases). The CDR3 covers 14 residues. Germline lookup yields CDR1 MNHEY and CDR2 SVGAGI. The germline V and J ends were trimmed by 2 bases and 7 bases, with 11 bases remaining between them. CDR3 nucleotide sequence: TGTGCCAGCAGTTACGGACAGTACAACGGGGAGCTGTTTTTT. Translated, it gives CASSYGQYNGELFF.

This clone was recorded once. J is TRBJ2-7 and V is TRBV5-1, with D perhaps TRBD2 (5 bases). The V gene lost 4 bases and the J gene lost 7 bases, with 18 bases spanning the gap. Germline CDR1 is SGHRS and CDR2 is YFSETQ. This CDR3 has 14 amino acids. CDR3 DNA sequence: TGCGCCAGCAGCCCCTCGGGGAGCGGCAGGGAGCAGTACTTC. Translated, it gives CASSPSGSGREQYF.

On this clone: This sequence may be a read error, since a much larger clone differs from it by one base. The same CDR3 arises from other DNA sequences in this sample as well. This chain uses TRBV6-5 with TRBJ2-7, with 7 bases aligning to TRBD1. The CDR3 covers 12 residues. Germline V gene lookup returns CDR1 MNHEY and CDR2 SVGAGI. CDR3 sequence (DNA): TGTGCCAGCACCCAGGGGGAAAACGAGCAGTATTTC. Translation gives CASTQGENEQYF.

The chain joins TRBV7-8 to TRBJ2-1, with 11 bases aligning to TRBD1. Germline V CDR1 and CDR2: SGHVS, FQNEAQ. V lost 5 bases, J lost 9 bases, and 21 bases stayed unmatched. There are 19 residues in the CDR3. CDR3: CASSRRPIRDRGEDSEQFF. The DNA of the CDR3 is TGTGCCAGCAGCCGTCGGCCGATACGGGACAGGGGGGAGGACAGTGAGCAGTTCTTC.

CDR3 DNA: TGTGCCGGATCAGACAGGGCTGGAAACACCATATATTTT. It codes for CAGSDRAGNTIYF. The V call is TRBV7-9, the J call TRBJ1-3; TRBD1 matches at 7 bases. The V segment lost 11 bases and the J segment 2 bases; nucleotides outside the gene matches: 6. Germline assignment: CDR1 SEHNR and CDR2 FQNEAQ (reference sequence). There are 13 residues in the CDR3.

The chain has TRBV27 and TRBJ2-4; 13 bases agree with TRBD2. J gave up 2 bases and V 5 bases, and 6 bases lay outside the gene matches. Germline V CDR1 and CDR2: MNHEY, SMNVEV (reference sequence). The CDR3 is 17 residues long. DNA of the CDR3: TGTGCCAGCAGTCACACTAGCGGGGGGGTCACCAAAAACATTCAGTACTTC. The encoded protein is CASSHTSGGVTKNIQYF.

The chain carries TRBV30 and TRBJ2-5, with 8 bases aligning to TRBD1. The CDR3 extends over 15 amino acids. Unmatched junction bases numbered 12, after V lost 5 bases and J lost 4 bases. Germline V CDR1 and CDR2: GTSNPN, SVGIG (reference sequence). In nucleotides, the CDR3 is TGTGCCTGGGAAAGGGGGCAGGGGGCACGAGAGACCCAGTACTTC. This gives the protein CAWERGQGARETQYF.

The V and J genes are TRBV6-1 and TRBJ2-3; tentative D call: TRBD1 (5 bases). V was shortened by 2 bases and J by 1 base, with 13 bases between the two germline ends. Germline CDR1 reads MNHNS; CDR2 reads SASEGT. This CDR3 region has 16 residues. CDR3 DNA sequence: TGTGCCAGCAGTGAAAGGGGTAGGGTTGGCACAGATACGCAGTATTTT. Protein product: CASSERGRVGTDTQYF.

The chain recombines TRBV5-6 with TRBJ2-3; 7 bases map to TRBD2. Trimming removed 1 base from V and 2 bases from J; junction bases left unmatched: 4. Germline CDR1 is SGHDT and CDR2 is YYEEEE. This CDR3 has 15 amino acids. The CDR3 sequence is CASSLRRGTTDTQYF. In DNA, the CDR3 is TGTGCCAGCAGCTTGAGGCGGGGGACCACAGATACGCAGTATTTT.

The CDR3 DNA follows: TGTGCCATTCTAGCGGGGGGGGTTGACACAGATACGCAGTATTTT. Translated, it gives CAILAGGVDTDTQYF. The rearrangement uses TRBV2 and TRBJ2-3, with 12 bases aligning to TRBD2. The CDR3 covers 15 residues. The germline CDR1 and CDR2 sequences are SNHLY and FYNNEI. The J segment lost 2 bases and the V segment lost 10 bases, leaving 7 bases of the junction unmatched.

The CDR3 region is CASGLPLPQGAAYYEQYF. In DNA form, the CDR3 reads TGTGCTAGTGGTTTGCCCCTCCCCCAGGGGGCGGCCTATTACGAGCAGTACTTC. The chain links TRBV12-5 to TRBJ2-7; 8 nucleotides agree with TRBD1. CDR3 size: 18 residues. Germline CDR1 is LGHNT and CDR2 is FRNRAP. Trimming removed 2 bases from V and 4 bases from J; junction bases left unmatched: 16.